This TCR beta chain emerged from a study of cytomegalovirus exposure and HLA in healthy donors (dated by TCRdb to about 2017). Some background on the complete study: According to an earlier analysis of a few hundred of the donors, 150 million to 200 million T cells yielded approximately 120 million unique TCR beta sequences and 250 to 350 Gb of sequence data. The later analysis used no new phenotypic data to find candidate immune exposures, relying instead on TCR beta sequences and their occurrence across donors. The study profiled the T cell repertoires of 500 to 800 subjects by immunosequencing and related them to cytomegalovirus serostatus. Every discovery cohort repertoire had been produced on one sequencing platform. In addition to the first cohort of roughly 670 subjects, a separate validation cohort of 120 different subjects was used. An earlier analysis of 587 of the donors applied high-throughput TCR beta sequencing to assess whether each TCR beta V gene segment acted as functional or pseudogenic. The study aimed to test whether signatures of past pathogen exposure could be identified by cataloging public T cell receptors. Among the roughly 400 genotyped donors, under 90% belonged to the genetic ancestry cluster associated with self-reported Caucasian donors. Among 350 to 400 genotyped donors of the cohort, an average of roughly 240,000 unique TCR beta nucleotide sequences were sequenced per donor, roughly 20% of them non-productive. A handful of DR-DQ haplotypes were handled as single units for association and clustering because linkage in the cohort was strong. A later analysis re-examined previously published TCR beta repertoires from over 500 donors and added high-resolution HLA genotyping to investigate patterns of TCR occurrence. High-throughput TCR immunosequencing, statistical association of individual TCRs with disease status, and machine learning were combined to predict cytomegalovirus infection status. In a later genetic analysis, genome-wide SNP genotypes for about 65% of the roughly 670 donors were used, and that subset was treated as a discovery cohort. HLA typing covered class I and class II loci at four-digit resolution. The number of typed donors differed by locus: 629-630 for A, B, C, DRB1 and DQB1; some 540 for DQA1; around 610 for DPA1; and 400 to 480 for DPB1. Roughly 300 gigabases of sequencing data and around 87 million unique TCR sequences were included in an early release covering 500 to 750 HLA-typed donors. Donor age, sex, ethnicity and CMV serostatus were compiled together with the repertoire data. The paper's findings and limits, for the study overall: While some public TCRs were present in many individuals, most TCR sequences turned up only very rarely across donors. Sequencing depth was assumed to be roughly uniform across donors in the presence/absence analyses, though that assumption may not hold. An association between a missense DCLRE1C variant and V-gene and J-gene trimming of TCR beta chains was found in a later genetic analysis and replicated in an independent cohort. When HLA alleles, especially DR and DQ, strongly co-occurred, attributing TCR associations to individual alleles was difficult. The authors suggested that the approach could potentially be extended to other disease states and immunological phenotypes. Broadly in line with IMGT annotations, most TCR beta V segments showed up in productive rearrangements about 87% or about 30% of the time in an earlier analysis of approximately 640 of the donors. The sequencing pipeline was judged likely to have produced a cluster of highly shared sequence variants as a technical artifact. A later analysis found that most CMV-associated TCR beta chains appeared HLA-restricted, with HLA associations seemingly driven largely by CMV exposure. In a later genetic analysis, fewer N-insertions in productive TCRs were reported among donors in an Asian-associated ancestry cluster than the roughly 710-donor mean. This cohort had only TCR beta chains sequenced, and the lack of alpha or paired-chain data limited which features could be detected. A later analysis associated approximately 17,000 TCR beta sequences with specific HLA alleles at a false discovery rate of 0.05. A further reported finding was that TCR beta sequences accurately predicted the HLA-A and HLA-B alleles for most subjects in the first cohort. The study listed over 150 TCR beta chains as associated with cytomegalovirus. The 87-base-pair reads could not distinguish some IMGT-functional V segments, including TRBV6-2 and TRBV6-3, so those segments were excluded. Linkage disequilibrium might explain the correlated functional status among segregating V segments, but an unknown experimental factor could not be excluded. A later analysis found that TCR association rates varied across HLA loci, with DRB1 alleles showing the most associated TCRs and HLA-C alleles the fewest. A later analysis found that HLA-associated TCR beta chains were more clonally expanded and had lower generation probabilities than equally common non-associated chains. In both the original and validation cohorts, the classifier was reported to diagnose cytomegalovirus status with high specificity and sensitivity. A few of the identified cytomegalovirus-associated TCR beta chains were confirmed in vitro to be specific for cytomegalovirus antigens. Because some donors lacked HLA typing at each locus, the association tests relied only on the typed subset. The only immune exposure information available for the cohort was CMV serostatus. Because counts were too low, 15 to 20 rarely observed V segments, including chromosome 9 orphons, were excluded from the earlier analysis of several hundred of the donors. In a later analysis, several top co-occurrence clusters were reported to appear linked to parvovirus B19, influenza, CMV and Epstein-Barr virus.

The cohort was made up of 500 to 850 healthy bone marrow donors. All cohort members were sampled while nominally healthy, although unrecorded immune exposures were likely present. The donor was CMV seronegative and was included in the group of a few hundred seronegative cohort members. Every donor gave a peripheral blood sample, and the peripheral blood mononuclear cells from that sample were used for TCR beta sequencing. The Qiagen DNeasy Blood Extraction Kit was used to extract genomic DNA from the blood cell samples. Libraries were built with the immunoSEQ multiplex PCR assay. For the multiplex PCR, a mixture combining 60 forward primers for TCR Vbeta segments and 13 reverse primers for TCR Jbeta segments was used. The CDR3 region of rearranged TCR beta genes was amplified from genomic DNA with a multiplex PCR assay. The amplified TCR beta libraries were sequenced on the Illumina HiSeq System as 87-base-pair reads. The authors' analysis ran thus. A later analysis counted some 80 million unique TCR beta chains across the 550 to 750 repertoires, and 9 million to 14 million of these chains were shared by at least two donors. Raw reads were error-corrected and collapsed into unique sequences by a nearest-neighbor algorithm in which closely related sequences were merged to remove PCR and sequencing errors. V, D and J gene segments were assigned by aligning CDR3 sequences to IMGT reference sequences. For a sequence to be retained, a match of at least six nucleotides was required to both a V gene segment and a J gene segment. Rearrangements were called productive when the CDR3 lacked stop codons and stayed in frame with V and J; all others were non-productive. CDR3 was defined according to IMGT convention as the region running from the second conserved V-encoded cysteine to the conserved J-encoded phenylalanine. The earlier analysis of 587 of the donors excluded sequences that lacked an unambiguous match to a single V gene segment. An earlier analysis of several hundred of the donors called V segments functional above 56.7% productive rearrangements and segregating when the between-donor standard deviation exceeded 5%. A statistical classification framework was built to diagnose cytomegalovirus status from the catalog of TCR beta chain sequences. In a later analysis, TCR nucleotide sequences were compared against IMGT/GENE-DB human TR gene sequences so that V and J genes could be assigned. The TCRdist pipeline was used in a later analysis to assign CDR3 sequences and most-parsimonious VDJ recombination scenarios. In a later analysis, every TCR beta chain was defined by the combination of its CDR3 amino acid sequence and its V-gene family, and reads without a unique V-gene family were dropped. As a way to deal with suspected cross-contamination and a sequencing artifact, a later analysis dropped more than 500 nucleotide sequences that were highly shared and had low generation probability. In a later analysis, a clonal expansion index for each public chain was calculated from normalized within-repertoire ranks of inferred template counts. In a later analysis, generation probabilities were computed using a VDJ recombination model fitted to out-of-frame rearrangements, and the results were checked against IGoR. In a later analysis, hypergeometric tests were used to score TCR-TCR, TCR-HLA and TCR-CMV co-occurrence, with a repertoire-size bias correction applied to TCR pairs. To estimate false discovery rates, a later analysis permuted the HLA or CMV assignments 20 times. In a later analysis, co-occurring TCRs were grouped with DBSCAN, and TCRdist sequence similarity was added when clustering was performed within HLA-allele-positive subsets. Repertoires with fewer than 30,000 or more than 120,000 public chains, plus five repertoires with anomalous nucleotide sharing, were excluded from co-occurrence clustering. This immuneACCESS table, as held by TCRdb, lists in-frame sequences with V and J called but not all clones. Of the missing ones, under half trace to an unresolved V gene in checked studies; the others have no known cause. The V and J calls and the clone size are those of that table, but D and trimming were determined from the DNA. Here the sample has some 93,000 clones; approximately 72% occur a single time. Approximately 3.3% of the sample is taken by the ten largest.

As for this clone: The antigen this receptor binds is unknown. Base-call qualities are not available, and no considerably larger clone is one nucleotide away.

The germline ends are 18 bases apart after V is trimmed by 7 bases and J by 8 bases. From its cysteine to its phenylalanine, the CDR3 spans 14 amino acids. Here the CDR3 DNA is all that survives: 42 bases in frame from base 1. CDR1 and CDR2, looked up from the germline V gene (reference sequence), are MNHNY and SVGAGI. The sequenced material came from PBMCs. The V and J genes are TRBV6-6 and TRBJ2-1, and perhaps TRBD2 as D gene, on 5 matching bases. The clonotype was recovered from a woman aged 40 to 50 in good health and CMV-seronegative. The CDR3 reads CASTSKGVVYEQFF. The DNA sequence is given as TGTGCCAGCACCTCGAAGGGAGTTGTTTATGAGCAGTTCTTC.